This paragraph reports one T cell receptor beta chain. The sample is drawn from a study of cytomegalovirus exposure and HLA in healthy donors. The CDR3 sequence is 15 residues long. Germline values: CDR1 MNHNS, CDR2 SASEGT. V shed 1 base and J shed 4 bases, with 8 bases lying between them. PCR was performed using 60 Vbeta and 13 Jbeta primers. Assay: immunoSEQ multiplex PCR; the TCRdb copy retains only in-frame clones and omits some. The sample has 150,000 or so clones, around 82% seen once; the top ten hold around 7%. Each donor was healthy, and each was a bone marrow donor. Though probably carrying unrecorded immune exposures, donors were nominally healthy at sampling.

The clonotype comes from a woman aged 45-65 years in good health and CMV-seropositive. The chain recombines TRBV6-1 with TRBJ1-6; D may be TRBD1 (5 bases). Sequences were obtained from PBMCs. The DNA for the CDR3 is TGTGCCAGCAGTGAAGGACAGATTTATAATTCACCCCTCCACTTT. It translates to CASSEGQIYNSPLHF.